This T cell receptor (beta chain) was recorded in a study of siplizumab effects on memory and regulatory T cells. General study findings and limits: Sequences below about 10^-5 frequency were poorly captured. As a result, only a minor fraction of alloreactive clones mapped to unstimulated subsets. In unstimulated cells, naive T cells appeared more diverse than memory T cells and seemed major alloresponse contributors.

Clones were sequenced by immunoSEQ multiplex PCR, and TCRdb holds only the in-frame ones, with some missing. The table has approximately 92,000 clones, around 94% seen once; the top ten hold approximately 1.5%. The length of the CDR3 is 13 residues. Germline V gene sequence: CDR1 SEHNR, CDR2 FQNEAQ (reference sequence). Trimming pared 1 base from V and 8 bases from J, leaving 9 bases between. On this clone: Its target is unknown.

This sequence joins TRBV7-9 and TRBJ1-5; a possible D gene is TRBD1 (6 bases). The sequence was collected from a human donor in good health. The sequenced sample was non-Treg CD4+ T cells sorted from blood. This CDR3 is CASSLDRVEPQHF. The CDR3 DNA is TGTGCCAGCAGCTTAGACAGGGTAGAGCCCCAGCATTTT.